The clone carrying this T cell receptor (beta chain) was counted only a few times. Its antigen is still unknown. The data belong to a study of blood T cells in healthy people across ages. General study findings and limits: Naive T cell percentage strongly correlated with TCR beta diversity.

PBMCs numbering at least 7 million were isolated per sample. Trimming removed 6 bases from V and 0 bases from J; junction bases left unmatched: 6. Per the germline V gene, CDR1 is SNHLY and CDR2 is FYNNEI. This CDR3 has 18 residues. A second PCR, run for roughly 7 to 12 cycles, used a sample-barcoded 5' primer plus a J-beta primer mix. Through a template-switch adaptor with 12 random nucleotides, each cDNA molecule received a tag. In TCRdb, the 5' RACE reads were re-called with MiXCR into one record per CDR3 protein. Here the sample spans fewer than 2,000,000 distinct CDR3 sequences, around 35% being singletons.

Sequenced: blood. The receptor comes from a woman in her twenties or thirties in good health. The chain is built from TRBV2 and TRBJ2-1; 15 bases fit TRBD2. As DNA, the CDR3 is TGTGCCAGCAGCGGACTAGCGGGAGGGTTAAGCTCCTACAATGAGCAGTTCTTC. This translates into CASSGLAGGLSSYNEQFF.